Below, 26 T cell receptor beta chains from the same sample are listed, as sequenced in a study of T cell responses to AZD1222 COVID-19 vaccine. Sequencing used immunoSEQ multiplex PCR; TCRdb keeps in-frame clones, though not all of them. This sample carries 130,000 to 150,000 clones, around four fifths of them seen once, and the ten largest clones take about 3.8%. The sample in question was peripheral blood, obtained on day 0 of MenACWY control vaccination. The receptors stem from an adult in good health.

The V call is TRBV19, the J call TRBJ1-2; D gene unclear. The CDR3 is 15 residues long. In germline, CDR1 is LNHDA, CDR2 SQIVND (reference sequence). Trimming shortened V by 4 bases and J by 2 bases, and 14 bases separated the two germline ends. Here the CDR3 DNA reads TGTGCCAGTAGTAATAAAGCGGACGGGAACTATGGCTACACCTTC. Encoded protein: CASSNKADGNYGYTF.

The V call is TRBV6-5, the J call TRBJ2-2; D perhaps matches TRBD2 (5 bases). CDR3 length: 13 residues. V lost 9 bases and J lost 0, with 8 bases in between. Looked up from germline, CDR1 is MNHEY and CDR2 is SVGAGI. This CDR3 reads CASWTPNTGELFF. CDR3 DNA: TGTGCCAGTTGGACTCCGAACACCGGGGAGCTGTTTTTT.

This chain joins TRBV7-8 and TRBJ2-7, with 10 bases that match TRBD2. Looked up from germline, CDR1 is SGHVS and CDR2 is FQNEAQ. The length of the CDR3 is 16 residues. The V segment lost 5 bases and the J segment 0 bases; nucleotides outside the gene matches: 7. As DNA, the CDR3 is TGTGCCAGCAGCCCCTCAGCGGGGGGGCACTCCTACGAGCAGTACGTC. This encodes CASSPSAGGHSYEQYV.

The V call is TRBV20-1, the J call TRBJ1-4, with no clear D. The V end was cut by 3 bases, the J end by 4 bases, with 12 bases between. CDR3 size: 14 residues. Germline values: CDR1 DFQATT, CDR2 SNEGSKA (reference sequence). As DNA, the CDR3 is TGCAGTGCTAGTCTGTGGGAAGGTAATGAAAAACTGTTTTTT. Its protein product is CSASLWEGNEKLFF.

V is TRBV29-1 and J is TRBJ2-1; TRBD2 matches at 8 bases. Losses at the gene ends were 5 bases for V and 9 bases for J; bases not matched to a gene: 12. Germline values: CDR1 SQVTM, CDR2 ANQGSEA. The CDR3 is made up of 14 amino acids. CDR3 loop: CSVLTGTRVSEQFF. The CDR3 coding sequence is TGCAGCGTTTTAACCGGGACTAGGGTTAGTGAGCAGTTCTTC.

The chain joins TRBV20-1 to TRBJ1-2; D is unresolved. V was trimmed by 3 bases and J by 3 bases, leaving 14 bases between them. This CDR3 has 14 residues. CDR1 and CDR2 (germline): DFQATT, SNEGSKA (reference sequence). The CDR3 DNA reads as TGCAGTGCTAGTACAAGATACCCGGACTATGGCTACACCTTC. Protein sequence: CSASTRYPDYGYTF.

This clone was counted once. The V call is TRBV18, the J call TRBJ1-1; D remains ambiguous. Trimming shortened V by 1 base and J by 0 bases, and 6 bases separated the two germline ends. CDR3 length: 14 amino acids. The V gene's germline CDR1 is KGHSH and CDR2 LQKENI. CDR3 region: CASSPQDVNTEAFF. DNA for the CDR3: TGTGCCAGCTCACCACAAGACGTGAACACTGAAGCTTTCTTT.

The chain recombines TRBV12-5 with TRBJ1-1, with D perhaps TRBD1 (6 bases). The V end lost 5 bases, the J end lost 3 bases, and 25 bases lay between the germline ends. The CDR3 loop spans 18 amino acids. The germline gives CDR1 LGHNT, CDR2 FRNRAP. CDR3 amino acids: CASGATTGWGEIDTEAFF. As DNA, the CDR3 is TGTGCTAGTGGTGCTACTACAGGGTGGGGGGAGATTGACACTGAAGCTTTCTTT. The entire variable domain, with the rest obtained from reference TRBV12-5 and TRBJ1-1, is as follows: DARVTQTPRHKVTEMGQEVTMRCQPILGHNTVFWYRQTMMQGLELLAYFRNRAPLDDSGMPKDRFSAEMPDATLATLKIQPSEPRDSAVYFCASGATTGWGEIDTEAFFGQGTRLTVV.

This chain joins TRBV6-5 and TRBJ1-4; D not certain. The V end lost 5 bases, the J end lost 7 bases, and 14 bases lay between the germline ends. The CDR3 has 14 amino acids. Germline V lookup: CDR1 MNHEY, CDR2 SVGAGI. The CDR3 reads CASSLDDRGEKLFF. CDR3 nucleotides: TGTGCCAGCAGTCTCGACGATCGGGGTGAAAAACTGTTTTTT.

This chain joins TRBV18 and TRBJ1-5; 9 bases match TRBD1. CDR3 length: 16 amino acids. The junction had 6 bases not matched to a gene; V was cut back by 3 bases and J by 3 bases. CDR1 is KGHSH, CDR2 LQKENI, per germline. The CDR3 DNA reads TGTGCCAGCTCACCGGGGACAGGGCCCAACAATCAGCCCCAGCATTTT. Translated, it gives CASSPGTGPNNQPQHF.

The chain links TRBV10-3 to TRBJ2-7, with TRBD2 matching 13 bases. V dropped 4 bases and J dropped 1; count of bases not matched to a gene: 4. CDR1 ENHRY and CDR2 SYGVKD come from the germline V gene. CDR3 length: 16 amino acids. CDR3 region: CAISGLAGGGSYEQYF. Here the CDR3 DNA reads TGTGCCATCAGTGGACTAGCGGGGGGAGGTTCCTACGAGCAGTACTTC.

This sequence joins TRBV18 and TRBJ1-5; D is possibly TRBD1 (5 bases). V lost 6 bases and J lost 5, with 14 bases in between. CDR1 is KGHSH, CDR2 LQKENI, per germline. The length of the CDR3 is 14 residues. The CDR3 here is CASSRGGFDQPQHF. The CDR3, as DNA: TGTGCCAGCTCCCGGGGGGGATTCGATCAGCCCCAGCATTTT.

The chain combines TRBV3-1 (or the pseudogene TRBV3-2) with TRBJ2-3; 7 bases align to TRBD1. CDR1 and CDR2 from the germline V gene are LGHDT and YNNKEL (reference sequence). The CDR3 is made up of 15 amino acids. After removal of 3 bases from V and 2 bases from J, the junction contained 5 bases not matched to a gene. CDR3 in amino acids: CASSQWDSTTDTQYF. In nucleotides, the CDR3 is TGTGCCAGCAGCCAGTGGGACAGTACCACAGATACGCAGTATTTT.

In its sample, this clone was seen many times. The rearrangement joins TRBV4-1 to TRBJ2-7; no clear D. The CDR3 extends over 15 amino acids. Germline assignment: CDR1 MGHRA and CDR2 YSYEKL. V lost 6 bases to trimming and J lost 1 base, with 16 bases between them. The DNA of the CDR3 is TGCGCCAGCAGTCTAATCGAAAGTGCGTCCTACGAGCAGTACGTC. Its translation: CASSLIESASYEQYV.

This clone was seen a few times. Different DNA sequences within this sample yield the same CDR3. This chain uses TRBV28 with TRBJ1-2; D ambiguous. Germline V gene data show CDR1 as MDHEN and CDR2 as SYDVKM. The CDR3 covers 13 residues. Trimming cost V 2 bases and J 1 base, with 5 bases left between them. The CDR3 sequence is CASSLDGNYGYTF. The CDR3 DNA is TGTGCCAGCAGTTTAGACGGTAACTATGGCTACACCTTC.

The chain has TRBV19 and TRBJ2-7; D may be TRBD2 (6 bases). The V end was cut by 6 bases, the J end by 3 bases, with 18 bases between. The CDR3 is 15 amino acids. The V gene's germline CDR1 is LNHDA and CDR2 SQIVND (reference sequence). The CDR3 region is CASSRPGDGDYEQYF. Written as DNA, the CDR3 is TGTGCCAGTAGCCGGCCGGGAGATGGGGACTACGAGCAGTACTTC.

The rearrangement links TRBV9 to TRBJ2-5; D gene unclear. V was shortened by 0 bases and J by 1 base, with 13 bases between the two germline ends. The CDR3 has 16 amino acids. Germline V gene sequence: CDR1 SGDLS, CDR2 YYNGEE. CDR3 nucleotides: TGTGCCAGCAGCGTAGGACCCTTCCCAAGCCAAGAGACCCAGTACTTC. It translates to CASSVGPFPSQETQYF.

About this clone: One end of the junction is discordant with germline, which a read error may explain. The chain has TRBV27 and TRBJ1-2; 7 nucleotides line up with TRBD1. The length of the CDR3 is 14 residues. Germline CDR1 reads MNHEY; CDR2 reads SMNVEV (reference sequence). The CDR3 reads CASSPSRQGYGYAF. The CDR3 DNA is TGTGCCAGCAGTCCCTCTCGACAGGGCTATGGCTACGCCTTC.

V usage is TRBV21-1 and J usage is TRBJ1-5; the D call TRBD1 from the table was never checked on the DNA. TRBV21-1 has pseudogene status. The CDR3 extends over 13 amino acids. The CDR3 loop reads CASSRRGSPAQHF. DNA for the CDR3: TGTGCCAGCAGCCGAAGGGGCTCGCCGGCCCAGCATTTT.

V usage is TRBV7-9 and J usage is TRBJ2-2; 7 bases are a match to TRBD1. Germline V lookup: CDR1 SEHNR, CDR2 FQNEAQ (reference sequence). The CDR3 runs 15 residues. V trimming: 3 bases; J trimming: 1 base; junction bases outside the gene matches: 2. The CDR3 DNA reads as TGTGCCAGCAGCTTCCGGACAGGGAACACCGGGGAGCTGTTTTTT. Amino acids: CASSFRTGNTGELFF.

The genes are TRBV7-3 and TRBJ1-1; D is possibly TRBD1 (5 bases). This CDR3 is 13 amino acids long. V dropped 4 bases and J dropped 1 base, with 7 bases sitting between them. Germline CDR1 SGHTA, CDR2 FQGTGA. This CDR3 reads CASSYGQNTEAFF. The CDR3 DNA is TGTGCCAGCAGCTACGGACAGAACACTGAAGCTTTCTTT.

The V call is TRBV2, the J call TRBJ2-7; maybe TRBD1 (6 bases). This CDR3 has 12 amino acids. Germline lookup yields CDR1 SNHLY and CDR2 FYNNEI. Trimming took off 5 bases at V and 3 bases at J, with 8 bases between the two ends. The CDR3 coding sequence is TGTGCCAGCAGTCAACAGGGCTACGAGCAGTACGTC. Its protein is CASSQQGYEQYV.

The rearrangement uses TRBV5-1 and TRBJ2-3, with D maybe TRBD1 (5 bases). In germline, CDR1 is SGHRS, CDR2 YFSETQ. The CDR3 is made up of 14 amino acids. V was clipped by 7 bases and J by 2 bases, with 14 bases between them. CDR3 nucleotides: TGCGCCAGCGCAATGGGGCTATACACAGATACGCAGTATTTT. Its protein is CASAMGLYTDTQYF.

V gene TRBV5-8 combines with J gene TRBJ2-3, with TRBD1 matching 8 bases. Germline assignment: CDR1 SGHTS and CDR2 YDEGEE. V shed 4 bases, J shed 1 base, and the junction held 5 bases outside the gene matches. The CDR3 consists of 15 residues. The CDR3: CASSLRGQGTDTQYF. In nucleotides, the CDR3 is TGTGCCAGCAGCCTGCGGGGACAGGGCACAGATACGCAGTATTTT.

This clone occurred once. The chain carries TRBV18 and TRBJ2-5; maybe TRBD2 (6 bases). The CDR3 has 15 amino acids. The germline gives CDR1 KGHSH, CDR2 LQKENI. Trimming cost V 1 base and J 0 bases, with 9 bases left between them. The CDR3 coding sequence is TGTGCCAGCTCACCACTTGCGGGGTACCAAGAGACCCAGTACTTC. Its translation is CASSPLAGYQETQYF.

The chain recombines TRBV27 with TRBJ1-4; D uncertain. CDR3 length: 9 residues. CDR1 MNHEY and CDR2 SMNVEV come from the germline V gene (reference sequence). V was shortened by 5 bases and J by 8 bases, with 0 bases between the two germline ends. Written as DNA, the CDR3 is TGTGCCAGCAGTGAAAAACTGTTTTTT. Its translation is CASSEKLFF.